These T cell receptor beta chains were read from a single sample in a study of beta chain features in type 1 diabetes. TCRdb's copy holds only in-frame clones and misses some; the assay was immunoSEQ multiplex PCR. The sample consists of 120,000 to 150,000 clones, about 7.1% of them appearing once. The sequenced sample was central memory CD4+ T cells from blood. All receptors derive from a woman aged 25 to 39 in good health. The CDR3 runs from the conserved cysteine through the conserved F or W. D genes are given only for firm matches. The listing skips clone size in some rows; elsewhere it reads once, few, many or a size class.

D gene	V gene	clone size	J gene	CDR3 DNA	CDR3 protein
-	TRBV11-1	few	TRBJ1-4	TGTGCCAGCAGCACGGGACAAATGAATGAAAAACTGTTTTTT	CASSTGQMNEKLFF
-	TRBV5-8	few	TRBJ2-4	TGTGCCAGCAGCTTGGCCACTCTTGGGTACTTC	CASSLATLGYF
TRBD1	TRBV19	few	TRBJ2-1	TGTGCCAGTACTCATTGGCGACAGGGCAGGAATGAGCAGTTCTTC	CASTHWRQGRNEQFF
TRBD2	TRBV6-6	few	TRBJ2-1	TGTGCCAGCAGGGATAGCGGGAGAGGCAACAATGAGCAGTTCTTC	CASRDSGRGNNEQFF
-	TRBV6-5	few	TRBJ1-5	TGTGCCAGCAGTCGCGACGACTCCCATCAGCCCCAGCATTTT	CASSRDDSHQPQHF
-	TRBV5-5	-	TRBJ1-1	TGTGCCAGCAGCCCGGTTCGACAGCCGAACACTGAAGCTTTCTTT	CASSPVRQPNTEAFF
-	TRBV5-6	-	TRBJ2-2	TGTGCCAGCATGGAGGTCGGATACACCGGGGAGCTGTTTTTT	CASMEVGYTGELFF
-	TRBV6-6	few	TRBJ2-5	TGTGCCAGCCAGGGGCTAGAGACCCAGTACTTC	CASQGLETQYF
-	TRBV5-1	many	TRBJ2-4	TGCGCCAGCAGCCAGGGAGACAGGACCCAAAACATTCAGTACTTC	CASSQGDRTQNIQYF
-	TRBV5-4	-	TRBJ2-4	TGTGCCAGCAGCTCCGGCCCCCCGCGGGAAGGAGGGCTAACCAAAAACATTCAGTACTTC	CASSSGPPREGGLTKNIQYF
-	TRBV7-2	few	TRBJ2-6	TGTGCCAGCAGCTTAGTGTCGTGGCTCGGGGCCAACGTCCTGACTTTC	CASSLVSWLGANVLTF
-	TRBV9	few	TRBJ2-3	TGTGCCAGCAGCGTTACGAGCTCTAGCACAGATACGCAGTATTTT	CASSVTSSSTDTQYF
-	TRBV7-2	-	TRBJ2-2	TGTGCCAGCAGCTCAGGGTTTAGGGTATCCGGGGAGCTGTTTTTT	CASSSGFRVSGELFF
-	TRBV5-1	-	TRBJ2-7	TGCGCCAGCAGCTTGGAACACTACGAGCAGTACTTC	CASSLEHYEQYF
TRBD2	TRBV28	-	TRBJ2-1	TGTGCCACCCGTCCGGCTAGCGGGGCGAATGAGCAGTTCTTC	CATRPASGANEQFF
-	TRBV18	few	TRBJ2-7	TGTGCCAGCTCACCACCGTCACAGGGATCCTACGAGCAGTACTTC	CASSPPSQGSYEQYF
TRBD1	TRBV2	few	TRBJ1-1	TGTGCCAGCAGTGTTCAGGGGGAGAACACTGAAGCTTTCTTT	CASSVQGENTEAFF
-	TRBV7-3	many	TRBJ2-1	TGTGCCAGCAGCTTAACGTCAGGAGGCAACAATGAGCAGTTCTTC	CASSLTSGGNNEQFF
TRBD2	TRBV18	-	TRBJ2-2	TGTGCCAGCTCACCGGGGCTAGCGGACACCGGGGAGCTGTTTTTT	CASSPGLADTGELFF
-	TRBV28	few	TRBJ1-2	TGTGCCAGCAGTCCCTCGTATCACAGCTATGGCTACACCTTC	CASSPSYHSYGYTF
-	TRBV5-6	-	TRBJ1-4	TGTGCCAGCAGCTTGGGGGGCCTGGCTAATGAAAAACTGTTTTTT	CASSLGGLANEKLFF
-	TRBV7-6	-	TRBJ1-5	TGTGCCAGCAGCCAAGGACTGTATAGCAATCAGCCCCAGCATTTT	CASSQGLYSNQPQHF
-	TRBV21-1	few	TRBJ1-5	TGTGCCAGGACCCGGGACAGCAAAAATCAGCCCCAGCATTTT	CARTRDSKNQPQHF
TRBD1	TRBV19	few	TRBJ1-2	TGTGCCAGTAGTATACAACAGGGGAACTATGGCTACACCTTC	CASSIQQGNYGYTF
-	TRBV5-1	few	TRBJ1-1	TGCGCCAGCAGCTTGGGTGGGGCGGAGGGCACTGAAGCTTTCTTT	CASSLGGAEGTEAFF
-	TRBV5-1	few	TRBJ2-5	TGCGCCAGCAGCAGCAATTACCGAGAGACCCAGTACTTC	CASSSNYRETQYF
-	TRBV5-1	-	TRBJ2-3	TGCGCCAGCAGGCCGGGACACCTCCGCACCTCTAGCACAGATACGCAGTATTTT	CASRPGHLRTSSTDTQYF